This T cell receptor beta chain was observed in a study of shared clonotypes between healthy human individuals (dated by TCRdb to 2020 to 2021). Background for the entire study: The cohort comprised two women and three men aged 18 to 49 years. Per donor, three plates each were used for CD4 naive and CD4 memory, two for CD8 naive, and one for CD8 memory. To estimate repertoire size and how much clonotypes are shared between individuals, the study performed deep sequencing of blood TCR repertoires from a few healthy adults. Libraries were prepared and TCR repertoires were sequenced by different laboratories using diverse techniques, in order to increase sequencing depth and limit assay-specific biases. Per donor, leukapheresis produced somewhere between about 0.8 and 9 billion PBMCs.

CD8 naive samples were CD45RO-negative cells positively selected for CCR7, giving a CD45RA+CCR7+ population that excluded TemRA cells. Healthy HIV-negative adults with no recently reported acute infections or vaccinations were included as donors. Every donor was a Caucasian adult residing in Nashville, Tennessee, USA. After blood collection by leukapheresis, PBMCs were isolated using Ficoll-Histopaque density gradient centrifugation and then cryopreserved in the vapor phase of liquid nitrogen. Analytical flow cytometry was used to check the purity and quantity of each magnetically sorted T cell population. Genomic DNA was isolated from each sorted fraction and quantified by UV absorbance on a Nanodrop 2000c. Beyond this particular receptor, the publication reports: Only blood was sampled, and tissue TCR repertoires likely differ from those in blood. Incomplete sequencing was indicated by rarefaction of sorted-subset datasets, despite the large sequencing depth. Pairwise subsampling indicated that sequencing depth was expected to affect the degree of clonotype sharing among donors. Sharing across a handful of donors was observed for around 5% of naive CD4, under 4% of naive CD8, 2% to 2.5% of memory CD4, and about 0.4% of memory CD8 clonotypes. Because the study included a small number of donors, the genetic and exposure-history diversity represented was limited. Higher generation probabilities were observed for clonotypes shared by all four sorted-subset donors than for non-shared clonotypes. Naive subsets generally had larger estimated clonotype richness than memory subsets.

The germline V gene (reference sequence) specifies GTSNPN as CDR1 and SVGIG as CDR2. A distance of 13 bases separates the germline ends of V and J, which lose 2 bases and 5 bases respectively. From its cysteine to its phenylalanine, the CDR3 spans 13 amino acids. This entry keeps only the CDR3 DNA: 39 bases, framed from base 1. With regard to this clone: Its antigen is still unknown. Per-base quality was not reported, and no clone a single base away is much larger than it.

Using the deep immunoSEQ assay, TCR CDR3 regions were amplified from genomic DNA by multiplex PCR. Extracted genomic DNA from each cell subset was distributed evenly across all wells of several immunoSEQ 96-well plates, and each plate was treated as a replicate. For sorted subsets, about 200 ng genomic DNA, equal to some 30,000 T cell genomes, was loaded into each replicate PCR. Purified libraries were quantified with a Qubit 3.0 fluorometer, sized on a Bioanalyzer 2100, and re-quantified with the KAPA Library Quantification kit. Every immunoSEQ 96-well plate was sequenced on a dedicated single-read 150-cycle Illumina NextSeq 550 flow cell. The original pipeline was this. Because the immunoSEQ output included only junctional sequences and no quality scores, the filtering could not be the same as the filtering used for full-length reads. Sequences were annotated with PyIR, a Python wrapper for IgBLAST v1.9, using IMGT germline references to assign V/J genes and CDR3. Any read was removed if the V/J assignment was weak (E-value above 1e-6), the CDR3 was missing, or the read contained stop codons, out-of-frame junctions, or ambiguous translated residues. V3J clonotypes were defined as sequences sharing an identical inferred V gene, J gene, and CDR3 amino acid sequence. To compute the percentage overlap between repertoires, the number of shared unique clonotypes was divided by the size of the smaller repertoire. Three approaches were used to assess repertoire richness: RTK rarefaction, the Chao1 estimator, and Recon v2.1 estimates of unobserved clonotypes. For all TCRbeta clonotypes obtained by the gDNA method from several donors, generation probabilities were computed with OLGA. Not all clones reach the TCRdb copy of this immuneACCESS table, which keeps in-frame sequences only. Checked studies attribute under half of the gap to unresolved V genes and leave the rest unexplained. V, J and clone size derive from that table, while D and trimming were established from the DNA sequence. The sample data list about 2 million clones, and around 96% of these were observed just once. The ten largest clonotypes hold about 1.1% of the sample.

This receptor was taken from a man in his late teens or twenties in good health. The chain links TRBV30 with TRBJ2-7; the D gene assignment is ambiguous. Material: naive CD8+ T cells sorted from blood. What the cell subset or site label conveys for this sample: CD45RA+CCR7+. Here the CDR3 is given as CAWSPLNRDEQYF. The nucleotide sequence is given as TGTGCCTGGAGTCCACTGAACCGGGACGAGCAGTACTTC.